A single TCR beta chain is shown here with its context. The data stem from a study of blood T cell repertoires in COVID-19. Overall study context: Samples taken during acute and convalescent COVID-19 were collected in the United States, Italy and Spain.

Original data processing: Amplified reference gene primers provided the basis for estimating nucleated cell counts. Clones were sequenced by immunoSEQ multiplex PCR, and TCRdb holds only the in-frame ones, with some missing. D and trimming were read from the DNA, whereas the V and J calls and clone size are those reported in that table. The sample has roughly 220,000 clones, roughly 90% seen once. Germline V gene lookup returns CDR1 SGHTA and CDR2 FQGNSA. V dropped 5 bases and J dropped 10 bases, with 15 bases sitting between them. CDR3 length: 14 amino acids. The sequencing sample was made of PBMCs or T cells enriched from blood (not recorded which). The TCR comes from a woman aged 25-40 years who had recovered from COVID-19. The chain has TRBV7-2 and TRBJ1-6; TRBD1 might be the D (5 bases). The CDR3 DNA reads TGTGCCAGCAGCCTGGGGCAGGAAGAATCACCCCTCCACTTT. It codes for CASSLGQEESPLHF.